This is a list of T cell receptor beta chains from one sample in a study of shared clonotypes between healthy human individuals. Clones were sequenced by immunoSEQ multiplex PCR, and TCRdb holds only the in-frame ones, with some missing. The table has about 2.3 million clones, over 90% seen once; the top ten hold approximately 0.4%. Sequenced sample: naive CD4+ T cells from PBMCs. These receptor sequences come from a man aged 18 to 30 in good health. Some clones in this sample may be carry-over from other donors' samples. Both conserved end residues are part of each CDR3. Each record gives: J gene, V gene, clone size, D gene, CDR3 DNA, CDR3 protein. A D gene is named only where the DNA matches it firmly. Rows may omit the clone size; those that give it use once, few, many or a size class.

J gene: TRBJ2-1
V gene: TRBV7-8
clone size: NA
D gene: TRBD2
CDR3 DNA: TGTGCCAGCAGCTTCCTAGCGGTATACAATGAGCAGTTCTTC
CDR3 protein: CASSFLAVYNEQFF

J gene: TRBJ2-5
V gene: TRBV5-1
clone size: NA
D gene: TRBD2
CDR3 DNA: TGCGCCAGCAGCTTTCCTAGCGGCACACAAGAGACCCAGTACTTC
CDR3 protein: CASSFPSGTQETQYF

J gene: TRBJ2-7
V gene: TRBV18
clone size: NA
D gene: NA
CDR3 DNA: TGTGCCAGCTCACCACTAGGACGGGGGGAGCAGTACTTC
CDR3 protein: CASSPLGRGEQYF

J gene: TRBJ2-3
V gene: TRBV29-1
clone size: once
D gene: NA
CDR3 DNA: TGCAGCGTGACACCGGGACACGCGCAGTATTTT
CDR3 protein: CSVTPGHAQYF

J gene: TRBJ2-3
V gene: TRBV11-1
clone size: once
D gene: TRBD1
CDR3 DNA: TGTGCCAGCAGCTCGATCCAGGGGGCAGATACGCAGTATTTT
CDR3 protein: CASSSIQGADTQYF

J gene: TRBJ2-7
V gene: TRBV7-8
clone size: NA
D gene: NA
CDR3 DNA: TGTGCCAGCAGCGTTAGGCTCTCCTACGAGCAGTACTTC
CDR3 protein: CASSVRLSYEQYF

J gene: TRBJ2-1
V gene: TRBV9
clone size: NA
D gene: TRBD1
CDR3 DNA: TGTGCCAGCAGCATGAGGACAGGCGGCTACAATGAGCAGTTCTTC
CDR3 protein: CASSMRTGGYNEQFF

J gene: TRBJ2-1
V gene: TRBV5-4
clone size: NA
D gene: TRBD1
CDR3 DNA: TGTGCCAGCAGCTTGTCCGGGACAGGGGGCCTAAATGAGCAGTTCTTC
CDR3 protein: CASSLSGTGGLNEQFF

J gene: TRBJ1-1
V gene: TRBV5-1
clone size: NA
D gene: NA
CDR3 DNA: TGCGCCAGCAGCTTGAGGTTAGGGCAGAACACTGAAGCTTTCTTT
CDR3 protein: CASSLRLGQNTEAFF

J gene: TRBJ1-3
V gene: TRBV28
clone size: NA
D gene: NA
CDR3 DNA: TGTGCCAGCCGTAGCTCTGGAAACACCATATATTTT
CDR3 protein: CASRSSGNTIYF

J gene: TRBJ2-7
V gene: TRBV27
clone size: NA
D gene: NA
CDR3 DNA: TGTGCCAGCAGTCGAGTGGGGACGGATGCCTACGAGCAGTACTTC
CDR3 protein: CASSRVGTDAYEQYF

J gene: TRBJ2-1
V gene: TRBV6-1
clone size: NA
D gene: TRBD2
CDR3 DNA: TGTGCCAGCAGTGTAAATAGCGGGAGGCTCTACAATGAGCAGTTCTTC
CDR3 protein: CASSVNSGRLYNEQFF

J gene: TRBJ2-2
V gene: TRBV19
clone size: NA
D gene: NA
CDR3 DNA: TGTGCCAGTAGGATGAGGGGGGCGGGAGCCGGGGAGCTGTTTTTT
CDR3 protein: CASRMRGAGAGELFF

J gene: TRBJ1-1
V gene: TRBV19
clone size: few
D gene: NA
CDR3 DNA: TGTGCCAGTAGTATCCGGGGGAACACTGAAGCTTTCTTT
CDR3 protein: CASSIRGNTEAFF

J gene: TRBJ1-4
V gene: TRBV9
clone size: NA
D gene: NA
CDR3 DNA: TGTGCCAGCAGCCCGCGTTGGCAGACTAATGAAAAACTGTTTTTT
CDR3 protein: CASSPRWQTNEKLFF

J gene: TRBJ1-1
V gene: TRBV21-1
clone size: NA
D gene: NA
CDR3 DNA: TGTGCCAGCAGCAAGGCCCGACAAACCCCGAACACTGAAGCTTTCTTT
CDR3 protein: CASSKARQTPNTEAFF

J gene: TRBJ2-5
V gene: TRBV25-1
clone size: once
D gene: TRBD1
CDR3 DNA: TGTGCCAGCAGTGTTTGGGGACAGGGGTTAGAGACCCAGTACTTC
CDR3 protein: CASSVWGQGLETQYF

J gene: TRBJ2-7
V gene: TRBV7-2
clone size: NA
D gene: NA
CDR3 DNA: TGTGCCAGCAGCTTAGACACGGGGAGCTCCTACGAGCAGTACTTC
CDR3 protein: CASSLDTGSSYEQYF

J gene: TRBJ1-6
V gene: TRBV6-5
clone size: NA
D gene: NA
CDR3 DNA: TGTGCCAGCAGCCGACAGGAGTATAATTCACCCCTCCACTTT
CDR3 protein: CASSRQEYNSPLHF

J gene: TRBJ1-3
V gene: TRBV28
clone size: NA
D gene: NA
CDR3 DNA: TGTGCCAGCAGTTTAGGATATGGAAACACCATATATTTT
CDR3 protein: CASSLGYGNTIYF

J gene: TRBJ1-4
V gene: TRBV30
clone size: NA
D gene: TRBD1
CDR3 DNA: TGTGCCTGGAGATGGACAGGATCAAATGAAAAACTGTTTTTT
CDR3 protein: CAWRWTGSNEKLFF

J gene: TRBJ2-5
V gene: TRBV28
clone size: NA
D gene: TRBD2
CDR3 DNA: TGTGCCAGCAGTTCCGGGACTAGTCGTGGGGAGACCCAGTACTTC
CDR3 protein: CASSSGTSRGETQYF

J gene: TRBJ2-7
V gene: TRBV28
clone size: NA
D gene: TRBD1
CDR3 DNA: TGTGCAAGCTCCTGGGGACAGTTTTACTACGAGCAGTACTTC
CDR3 protein: CASSWGQFYYEQYF